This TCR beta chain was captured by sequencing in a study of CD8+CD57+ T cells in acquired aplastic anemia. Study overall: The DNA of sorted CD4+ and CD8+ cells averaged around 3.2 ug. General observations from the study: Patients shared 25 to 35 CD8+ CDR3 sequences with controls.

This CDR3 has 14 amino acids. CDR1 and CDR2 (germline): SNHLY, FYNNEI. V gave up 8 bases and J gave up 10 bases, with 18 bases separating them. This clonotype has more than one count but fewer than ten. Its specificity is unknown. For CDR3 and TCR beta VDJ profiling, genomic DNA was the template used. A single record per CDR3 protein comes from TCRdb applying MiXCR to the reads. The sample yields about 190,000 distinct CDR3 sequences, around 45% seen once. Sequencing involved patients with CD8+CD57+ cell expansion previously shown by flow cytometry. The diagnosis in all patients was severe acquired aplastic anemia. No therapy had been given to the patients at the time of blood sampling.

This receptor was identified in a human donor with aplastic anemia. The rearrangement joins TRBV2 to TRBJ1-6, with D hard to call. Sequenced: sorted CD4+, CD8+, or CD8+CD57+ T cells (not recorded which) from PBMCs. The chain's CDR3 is CASQRLVGSSPLHF. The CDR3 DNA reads TGTGCCAGCCAGAGGTTGGTAGGATCCTCACCCCTCCACTTT.